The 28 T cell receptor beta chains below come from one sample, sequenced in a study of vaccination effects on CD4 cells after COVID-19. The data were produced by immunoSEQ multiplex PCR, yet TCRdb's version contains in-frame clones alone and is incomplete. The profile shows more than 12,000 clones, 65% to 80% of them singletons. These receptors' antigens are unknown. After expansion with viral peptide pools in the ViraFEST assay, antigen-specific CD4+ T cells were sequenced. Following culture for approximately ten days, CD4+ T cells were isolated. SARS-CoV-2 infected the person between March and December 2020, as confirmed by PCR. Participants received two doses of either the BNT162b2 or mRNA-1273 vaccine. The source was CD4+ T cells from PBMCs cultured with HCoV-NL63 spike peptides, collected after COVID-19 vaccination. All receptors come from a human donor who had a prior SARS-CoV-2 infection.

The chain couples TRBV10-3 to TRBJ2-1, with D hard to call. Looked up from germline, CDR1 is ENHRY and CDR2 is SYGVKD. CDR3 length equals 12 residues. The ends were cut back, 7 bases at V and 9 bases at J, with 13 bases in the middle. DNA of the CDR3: TGTGCCATCACGGGTAGCTCGGGTGAGCAGTTCTTC. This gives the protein CAITGSSGEQFF.

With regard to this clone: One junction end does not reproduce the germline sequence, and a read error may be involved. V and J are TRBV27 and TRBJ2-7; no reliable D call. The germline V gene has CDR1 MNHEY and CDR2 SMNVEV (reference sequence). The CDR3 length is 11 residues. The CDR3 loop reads CASPKLLAASF. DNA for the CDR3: TGTGCCAGCCCCAAGTTACTGGCAGCCTCCTTC.

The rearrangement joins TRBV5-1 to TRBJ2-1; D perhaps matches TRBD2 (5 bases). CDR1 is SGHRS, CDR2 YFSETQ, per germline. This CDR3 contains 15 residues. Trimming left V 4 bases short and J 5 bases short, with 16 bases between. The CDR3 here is CASSRGGSVNNEQFF. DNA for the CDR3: TGCGCCAGCAGCCGAGGAGGCTCGGTGAACAATGAGCAGTTCTTC.

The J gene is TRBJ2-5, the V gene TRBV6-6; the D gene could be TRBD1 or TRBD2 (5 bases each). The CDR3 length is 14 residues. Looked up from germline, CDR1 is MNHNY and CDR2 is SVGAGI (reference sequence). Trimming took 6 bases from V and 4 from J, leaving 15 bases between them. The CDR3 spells CASRKQVEGETQYF. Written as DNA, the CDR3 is TGTGCCAGCAGGAAACAGGTTGAGGGAGAGACCCAGTACTTC.

For the CDR3, the DNA is TGTGCCAGCAGCTTAACTACAGTGACAGGGAGCTACAATGAGCAGTTCTTC. It specifies CASSLTTVTGSYNEQFF. The V call is TRBV7-3, the J call TRBJ2-1, with TRBD1 matching over 7 bases. Germline V gene data show CDR1 as SGHTA and CDR2 as FQGTGA. This CDR3 comprises 17 residues. The ends lost 0 bases at V and 3 bases at J; junction bases unmatched: 8.

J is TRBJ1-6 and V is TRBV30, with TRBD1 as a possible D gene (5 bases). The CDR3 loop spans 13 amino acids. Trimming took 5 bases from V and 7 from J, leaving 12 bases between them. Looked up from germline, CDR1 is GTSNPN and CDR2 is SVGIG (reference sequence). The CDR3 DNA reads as TGTGCCTGGCAAACAGGAGTGAATTCACCCCTCCACTTT. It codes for CAWQTGVNSPLHF.

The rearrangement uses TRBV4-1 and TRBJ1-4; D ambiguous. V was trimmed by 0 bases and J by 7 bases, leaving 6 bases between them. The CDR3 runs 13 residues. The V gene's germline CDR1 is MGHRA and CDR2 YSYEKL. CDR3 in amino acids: CASSQDIREKLFF. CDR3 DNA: TGCGCCAGCAGCCAAGATATTCGTGAAAAACTGTTTTTT.

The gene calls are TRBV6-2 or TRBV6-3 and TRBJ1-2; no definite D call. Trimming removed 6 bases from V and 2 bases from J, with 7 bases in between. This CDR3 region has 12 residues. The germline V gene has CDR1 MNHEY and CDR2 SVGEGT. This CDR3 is CASSAGNYGYTF. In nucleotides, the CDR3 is TGTGCCAGCAGCGCGGGAAACTATGGCTACACCTTC.

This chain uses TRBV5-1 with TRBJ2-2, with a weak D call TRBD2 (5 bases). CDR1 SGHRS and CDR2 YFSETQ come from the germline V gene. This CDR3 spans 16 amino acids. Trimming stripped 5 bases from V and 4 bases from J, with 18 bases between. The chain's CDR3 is CASSPGVARSTGELFF. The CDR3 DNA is TGCGCCAGCAGTCCCGGGGTGGCCCGGTCCACCGGGGAGCTGTTTTTT. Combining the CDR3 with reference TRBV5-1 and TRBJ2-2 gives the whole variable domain KAGVTQTPRYLIKTRGQQVTLSCSPISGHRSVSWYQQTPGQGLQFLFEYFSETQRNKGNFPGRFSGRQFSNSRSEMNVSTLELGDSALYLCASSPGVARSTGELFFGEGSRLTVL.

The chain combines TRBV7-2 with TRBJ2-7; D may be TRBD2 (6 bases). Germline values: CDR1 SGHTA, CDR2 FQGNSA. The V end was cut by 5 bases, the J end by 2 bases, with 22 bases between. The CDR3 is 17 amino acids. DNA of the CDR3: TGTGCCAGCAGCCCCGGGGTCGGACTACGAGTCCCCTACGAGCAGTACTTC. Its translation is CASSPGVGLRVPYEQYF.

The CDR3 reads CASSRGDGEYNEQFF. DNA for the CDR3: TGTGCCAGCAGCCGCGGGGACGGAGAATACAATGAGCAGTTCTTC. The chain has TRBV14 and TRBJ2-1; possibly TRBD2 for D (6 bases). CDR1 SGHDN and CDR2 FVKESK come from the germline V gene. The V gene lost 4 bases and the J gene lost 4 bases, with 14 bases spanning the gap. The CDR3 length is 15 residues.

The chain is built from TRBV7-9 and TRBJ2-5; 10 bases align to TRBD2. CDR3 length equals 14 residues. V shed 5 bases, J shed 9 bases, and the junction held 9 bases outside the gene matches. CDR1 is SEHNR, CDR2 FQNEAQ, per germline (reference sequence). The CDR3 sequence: CASSPPKRGGPQYF. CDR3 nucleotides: TGTGCCAGCAGCCCCCCGAAGCGGGGGGGCCCCCAGTACTTC.

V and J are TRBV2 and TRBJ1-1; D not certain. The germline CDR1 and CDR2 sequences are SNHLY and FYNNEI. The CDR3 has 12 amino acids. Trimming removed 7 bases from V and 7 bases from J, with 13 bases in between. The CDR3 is CASNPLSLEAFF. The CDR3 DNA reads TGTGCCAGCAACCCTCTGAGTCTTGAAGCTTTCTTT. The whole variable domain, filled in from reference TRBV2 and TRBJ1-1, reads EPEVTQTPSHQVTQMGQEVILRCVPISNHLYFYWYRQILGQKVEFLVSFYNNEISEKSEIFDDQFSVERPDGSNFTLKIRSTKLEDSAMYFCASNPLSLEAFFGQGTRLTVV.

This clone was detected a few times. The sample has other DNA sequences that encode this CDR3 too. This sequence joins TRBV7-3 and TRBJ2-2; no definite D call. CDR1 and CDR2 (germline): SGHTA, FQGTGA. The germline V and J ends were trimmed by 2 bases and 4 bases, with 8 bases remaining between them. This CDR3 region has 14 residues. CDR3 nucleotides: TGTGCCAGCAGCTTACGTGGTGGCACCGGGGAGCTGTTTTTT. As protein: CASSLRGGTGELFF.

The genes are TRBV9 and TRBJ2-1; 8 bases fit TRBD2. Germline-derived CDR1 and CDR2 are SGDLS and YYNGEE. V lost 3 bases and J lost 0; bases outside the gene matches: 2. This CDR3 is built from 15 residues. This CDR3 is CASSALADSYNEQFF. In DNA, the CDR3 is TGTGCCAGCAGCGCACTAGCGGACTCCTACAATGAGCAGTTCTTC.

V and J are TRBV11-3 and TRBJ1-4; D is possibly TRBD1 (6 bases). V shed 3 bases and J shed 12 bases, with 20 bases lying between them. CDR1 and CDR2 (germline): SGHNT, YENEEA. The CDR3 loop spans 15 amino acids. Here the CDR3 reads CASSLDRGSTGELFF. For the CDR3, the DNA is TGTGCCAGCAGCTTGGACAGAGGGTCAACGGGGGAACTGTTTTTT.

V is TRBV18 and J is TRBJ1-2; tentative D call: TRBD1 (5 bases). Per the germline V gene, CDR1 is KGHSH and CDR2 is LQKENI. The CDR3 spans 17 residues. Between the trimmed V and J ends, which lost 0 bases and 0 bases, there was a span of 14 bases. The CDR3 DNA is TGTGCCAGCTCACCACCCCAGGGACTAACCCCTAACTATGGCTACACCTTC. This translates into CASSPPQGLTPNYGYTF.

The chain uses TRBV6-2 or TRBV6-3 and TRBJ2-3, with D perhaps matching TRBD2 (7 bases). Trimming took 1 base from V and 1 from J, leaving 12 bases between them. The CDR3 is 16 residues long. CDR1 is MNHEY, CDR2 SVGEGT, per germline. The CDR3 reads CASSYWGGRGTDTQYF. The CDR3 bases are TGTGCCAGCAGTTACTGGGGGGGCCGTGGCACAGATACGCAGTATTTT.

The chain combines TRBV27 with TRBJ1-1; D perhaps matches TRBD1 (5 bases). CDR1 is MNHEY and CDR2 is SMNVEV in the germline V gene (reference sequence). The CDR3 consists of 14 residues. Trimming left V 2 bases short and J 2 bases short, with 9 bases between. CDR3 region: CASSLHRSNTEAFF. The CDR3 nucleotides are TGTGCCAGCAGTTTACACAGGTCCAACACTGAAGCTTTCTTT.

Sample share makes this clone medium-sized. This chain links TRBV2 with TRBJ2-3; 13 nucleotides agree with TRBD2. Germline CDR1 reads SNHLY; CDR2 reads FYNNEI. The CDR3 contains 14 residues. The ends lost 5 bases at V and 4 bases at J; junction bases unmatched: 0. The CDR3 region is CASSTSGGADTQYF. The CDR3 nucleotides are TGTGCCAGCAGTACTAGCGGGGGGGCAGATACGCAGTATTTT. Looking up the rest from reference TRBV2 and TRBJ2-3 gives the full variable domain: EPEVTQTPSHQVTQMGQEVILRCVPISNHLYFYWYRQILGQKVEFLVSFYNNEISEKSEIFDDQFSVERPDGSNFTLKIRSTKLEDSAMYFCASSTSGGADTQYFGPGTRLTVL.

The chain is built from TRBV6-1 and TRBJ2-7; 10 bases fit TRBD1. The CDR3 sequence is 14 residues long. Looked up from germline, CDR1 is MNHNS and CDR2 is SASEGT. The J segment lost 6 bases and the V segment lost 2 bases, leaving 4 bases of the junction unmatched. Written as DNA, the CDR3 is TGTGCCAGCAGTGAATGGGACAGGGGCCTCGAGCAGTACTTC. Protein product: CASSEWDRGLEQYF.

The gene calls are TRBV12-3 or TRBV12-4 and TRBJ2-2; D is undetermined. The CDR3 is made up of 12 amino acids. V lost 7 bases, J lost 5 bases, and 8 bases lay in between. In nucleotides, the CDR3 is TGTGCCAGCACACGAAGGACCGGGGAGCTGTTTTTT. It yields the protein CASTRRTGELFF.

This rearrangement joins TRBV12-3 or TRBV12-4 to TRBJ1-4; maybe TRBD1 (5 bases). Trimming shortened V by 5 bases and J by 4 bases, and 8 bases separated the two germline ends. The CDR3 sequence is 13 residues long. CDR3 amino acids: CASSGQGNEKLFF. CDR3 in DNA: TGTGCCAGCAGTGGGCAGGGTAATGAAAAACTGTTTTTT.

DNA for the CDR3: TGTGCCAGTACACGGTGGGACAATCAGCCCCAGCATTTT. Translation gives CASTRWDNQPQHF. The chain links TRBV19 to TRBJ1-5; D is unresolved. This CDR3 comprises 13 residues. Trimming pared 7 bases from V and 3 bases from J, leaving 10 bases between. The germline V gene encodes CDR1 LNHDA and CDR2 SQIVND (reference sequence).

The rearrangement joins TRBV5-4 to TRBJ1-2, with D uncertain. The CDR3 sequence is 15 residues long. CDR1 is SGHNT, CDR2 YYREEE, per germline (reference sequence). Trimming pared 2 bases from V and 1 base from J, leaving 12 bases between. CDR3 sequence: CASSFFQLLNYGYTF. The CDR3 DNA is TGTGCCAGCAGCTTTTTCCAGCTCCTTAACTATGGCTACACCTTC. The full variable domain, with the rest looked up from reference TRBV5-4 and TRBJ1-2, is ETGVTQSPTHLIKTRGQQVTLRCSSQSGHNTVSWYQQALGQGPQFIFQYYREEENGRGNFPPRFSGLQFPNYSSELNVNALELDDSALYLCASSFFQLLNYGYTFGSGTRLTVV.

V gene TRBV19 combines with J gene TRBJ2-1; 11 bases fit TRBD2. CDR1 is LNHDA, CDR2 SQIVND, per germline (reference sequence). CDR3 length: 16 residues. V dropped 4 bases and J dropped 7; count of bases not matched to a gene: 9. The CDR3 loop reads CASSTLAGGLGNEQFF. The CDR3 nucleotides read TGTGCCAGTAGTACTCTAGCGGGGGGTCTGGGGAATGAGCAGTTCTTC.

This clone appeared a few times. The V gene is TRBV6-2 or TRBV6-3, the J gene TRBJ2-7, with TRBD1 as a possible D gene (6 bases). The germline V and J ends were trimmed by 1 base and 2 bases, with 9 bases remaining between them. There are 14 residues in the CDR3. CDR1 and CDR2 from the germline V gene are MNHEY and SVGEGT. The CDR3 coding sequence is TGTGCCAGCAGTTACTTGGGGGCCCCCTACGAGCAGTACTTC. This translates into CASSYLGAPYEQYF.

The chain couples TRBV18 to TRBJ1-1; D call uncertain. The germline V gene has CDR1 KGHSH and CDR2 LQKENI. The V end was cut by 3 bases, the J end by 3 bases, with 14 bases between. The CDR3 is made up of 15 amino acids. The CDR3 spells CASSPVQGRDTEAFF. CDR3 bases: TGTGCCAGCTCACCGGTACAAGGGCGGGACACTGAAGCTTTCTTT.